Listed below are T cell receptor beta chains from one sample, sequenced in a study of cytomegalovirus exposure and HLA in healthy donors. Data came from immunoSEQ multiplex PCR; TCRdb stores just in-frame clones and leaves some out. The data show some 110,000 clones, and the top ten clones hold 6.8%. The sequencing input was PBMCs. The origin of the receptors is a man aged 40-49 years in good health and CMV-seropositive. The CDR3 runs from the conserved cysteine through the conserved F or W. Fields, in order: V gene, J gene, D gene, CDR3 protein, CDR3 DNA. D genes are given only for firm matches.

>TRBV5-4|TRBJ2-2|TRBD2
CASSRVAGGQTTGELFF
TGTGCCAGCAGTCGAGTGGCGGGAGGGCAAACCACCGGGGAGCTGTTTTTT
>TRBV4-2|TRBJ2-5|TRBD2
CASSQDRGTSGPIQETQYF
TGTGCCAGCAGCCAAGATAGGGGGACTAGCGGGCCGATCCAAGAGACCCAGTACTTC
>TRBV27|TRBJ1-2|TRBD1
CASSLGTGDPLDYTF
TGTGCCAGCAGTTTAGGGACAGGGGACCCCCTTGACTACACCTTC
>TRBV5-8|TRBJ2-1|NA
CASSLVSGDGSYNEQFF
TGTGCCAGCAGCTTGGTATCGGGGGATGGGTCCTACAATGAGCAGTTCTTC
>TRBV7-2|TRBJ2-1|NA
CASSFGPYNEQFF
TGTGCCAGCAGCTTTGGGCCCTACAATGAGCAGTTCTTC
>TRBV4-2|TRBJ2-6|TRBD2
CASSQGTSGRGFGANVLTF
TGTGCCAGCAGCCAGGGGACTAGCGGGAGAGGCTTTGGGGCCAACGTCCTGACTTTC
>TRBV7-9|TRBJ1-5|TRBD1
CASSYGTEGQPQHF
TGTGCCAGCAGCTACGGGACAGAAGGACAGCCCCAGCATTTT
>TRBV4-2|TRBJ2-5|NA
CASSQDGSSQETQYF
TGTGCCAGCAGCCAAGACGGGTCTAGCCAAGAGACCCAGTACTTC
>TRBV9|TRBJ2-3|TRBD2
CASSTPGGASTDTQYF
TGTGCCAGCAGCACCCCGGGAGGTGCTAGCACAGATACGCAGTATTTT
>TRBV14|TRBJ1-2|NA
CASSRFQGPYGYTF
TGTGCCAGCAGCCGATTCCAGGGTCCCTATGGCTACACCTTC
>TRBV5-5|TRBJ1-2|NA
CASSFNSQGGYTF
TGTGCCAGCAGCTTCAACAGCCAGGGTGGCTACACCTTC
>TRBV5-4|TRBJ2-1|TRBD2
CASSLMTSGSSYNEQFF
TGTGCCAGCAGCCTGATGACTAGCGGGAGCTCCTACAATGAGCAGTTCTTC
>TRBV7-2|TRBJ2-1|TRBD2
CASSRRLAGPYNEQFF
TGTGCCAGCAGCCGCAGACTAGCGGGACCGTACAATGAGCAGTTCTTC
>TRBV20-1|TRBJ1-5|NA
CSGGGNQPQHF
TGCAGTGGCGGGGGCAATCAGCCCCAGCATTTT